Included here is one T cell receptor beta chain sequence, with context. Antigen unknown. The data were obtained in a study of T cells after yellow fever vaccination. Study-level findings and limits: Booster sampling recovered most clones from primary vaccination (about 97% CD4, roughly 88% CD8).

By 5'RACE template switching, TCR cDNA was produced, with a universal primer site and UMIs added in the process. TCRdb reprocessed the 5' RACE reads with MiXCR, giving one entry per CDR3 protein. The sample yields about 630,000 distinct CDR3 sequences, 9% to 15% seen once. With 2 bases clipped from V and 6 bases from J, the junction kept 6 bases outside the gene matches. The CDR3 length is 17 residues. Material: PBMCs, obtained on the day of the yellow fever booster vaccination. The origin of this receptor is a man aged 25-45 years who received the YFV17D yellow fever vaccine. The rearrangement joins TRBV12-3 or TRBV12-4 to TRBJ2-1; 14 nucleotides agree with TRBD2. CDR3: CASSLKGTSGSGNEQFF. CDR3 bases: TGTGCCAGCAGTTTAAAGGGGACTAGCGGGAGTGGCAATGAGCAGTTCTTC.